Sequencing of this T cell receptor (beta chain) was carried out in a study of blood T cell repertoires in COVID-19. Participant-given clinical history determined each cohort assignment. TCRdb keeps only in-frame clones here, not all; method: immunoSEQ multiplex PCR. The table shows 150,000 to 200,000 clones, with 88% occurring only once. The source of this sequence is a woman in her forties or fifties who had recovered from COVID-19. Material for sequencing was PBMCs or T cells enriched from blood (not recorded which).

CDR3 in amino acids: CASSQAGQETQYF. For the CDR3, the DNA is TGCGCCAGCAGCCAAGCGGGGCAAGAGACCCAGTACTTC. V and J are TRBV5-1 and TRBJ2-5, with 7 bases aligning to TRBD2. The CDR3 has 13 residues. V was pared by 4 bases and J by 2 bases, with 2 bases of the junction left unmatched. The germline gives CDR1 SGHRS, CDR2 YFSETQ.